This T cell receptor beta chain was sequenced during a study of blood T cell repertoires in COVID-19 (dated by TCRdb to 2018 to 2020). Study-level background: The collaborator samples originated in the United States, Italy and Spain and spanned the acute and convalescent phases of COVID-19. The samples were drawn from the first 160 participants of the ongoing ImmuneRACE study and from under 1,500 subjects provided by 6 global collaborators. The repertoires were made available in a free public database intended to serve as a resource for research on the immune response to SARS-CoV-2. Nearly every sample came with metadata listing a de-identified subject ID, COVID-19 status, age in years and sex. The material from the prospective study consisted of cDNA or gDNA derived from T cells, B-cell-depleted T cells, or PBMCs. Subjects who had been exposed to COVID-19, were actively infected with it, or had recovered from it provided the deeply sampled blood TCRbeta repertoires that made up the dataset. Where available, HLA class I and class II types were obtained from metadata supplied by the sample provider rather than from assay-based typing.

Study-wide findings and limitations: The amount of clinical and demographic metadata varied by source and participant and was provided uncurated.

Collaborating institutions collected whole blood in K2EDTA tubes following their own protocols. For TCRbeta analysis, collaborators shipped samples in one of three forms: frozen whole blood, isolated PBMCs, or DNA extracted from either of those sample types. The immunoSEQ Assay, a bias-controlled multiplex PCR, was used to amplify TCRbeta CDR3 regions from genomic DNA. As for how the authors treated the data: Nucleated cell counts per sample were estimated from amplification of reference gene primers within the assay. To quantify the absolute abundance of each unique TCRbeta CDR3 rearrangement, sequence reads were collapsed and filtered. For each sample, productive Simpson clonality was calculated by taking the square root of Simpson's diversity index across productive rearrangements. TCRdb mirrors the immuneACCESS table, restricted to in-frame sequences. Some clones are absent from its copies; in checked studies, under half trace to an unresolved V gene, and the reason for the others is unknown. That table is the source of V, J and clone size, and D and trimming were worked out from the DNA. The sample includes some 80,000 clones, with 85% to 90% observed a single time. The top ten clonotypes cover around a fifth of the sample.

Clipping removes 5 bases from V and 1 base from J, with 4 as the unmatched junction base count. The germline V gene (reference sequence) yields SGHKS for CDR1 and YYEKEE for CDR2. The CDR3 has 16 amino acids, counting the end cysteine and phenylalanine. Just CDR3 DNA is preserved here, 48 bases in frame from base 1. Points on this clone: It has no known antigen specificity. No quality values exist for individual bases; no much larger clone is one base distant.

The chain is assembled from TRBV5-5 and TRBJ2-2, with TRBD2 matching 11 junction bases. The TCR originated in a woman aged 80 or older in a cohort sampled during active or convalescent COVID-19. Sequences were obtained from peripheral blood. This receptor has the CDR3 CASSQGLAVNTGELFF. The bases read TGTGCCAGCAGTCAGGGACTAGCGGTGAACACCGGGGAGCTGTTTTTT.